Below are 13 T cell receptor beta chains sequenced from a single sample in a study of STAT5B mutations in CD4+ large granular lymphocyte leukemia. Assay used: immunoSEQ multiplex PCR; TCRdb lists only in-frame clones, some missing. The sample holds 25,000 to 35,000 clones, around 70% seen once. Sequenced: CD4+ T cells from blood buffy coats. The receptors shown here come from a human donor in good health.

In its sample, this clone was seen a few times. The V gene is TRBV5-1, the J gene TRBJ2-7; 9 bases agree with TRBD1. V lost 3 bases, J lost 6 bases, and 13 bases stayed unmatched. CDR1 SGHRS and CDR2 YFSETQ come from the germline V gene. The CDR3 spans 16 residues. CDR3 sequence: CASSSETGTGIGEQYF. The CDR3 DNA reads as TGCGCCAGCAGCTCAGAAACCGGGACAGGGATTGGCGAGCAGTACTTC.

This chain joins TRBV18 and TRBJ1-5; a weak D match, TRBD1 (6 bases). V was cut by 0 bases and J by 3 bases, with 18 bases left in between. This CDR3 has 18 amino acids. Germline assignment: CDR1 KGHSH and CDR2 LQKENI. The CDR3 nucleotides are TGTGCCAGCTCACCACCGGGGGCGGGGGGTATATCCAATCAGCCCCAGCATTTT. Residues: CASSPPGAGGISNQPQHF.

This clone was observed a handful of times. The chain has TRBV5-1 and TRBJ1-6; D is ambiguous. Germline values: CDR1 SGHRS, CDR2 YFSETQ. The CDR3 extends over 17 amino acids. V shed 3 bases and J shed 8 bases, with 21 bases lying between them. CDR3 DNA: TGCGCCAGCAGCTCCAACCCCACACGGGAGACGTATTCACCCCTCCACTTT. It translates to CASSSNPTRETYSPLHF.

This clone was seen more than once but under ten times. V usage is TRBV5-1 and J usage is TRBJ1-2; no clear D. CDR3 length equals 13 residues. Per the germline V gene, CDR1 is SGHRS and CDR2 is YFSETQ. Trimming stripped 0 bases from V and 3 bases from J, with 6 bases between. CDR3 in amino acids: CASSLAVDYGYTF. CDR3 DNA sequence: TGCGCCAGCAGCTTGGCGGTTGACTATGGCTACACCTTC.

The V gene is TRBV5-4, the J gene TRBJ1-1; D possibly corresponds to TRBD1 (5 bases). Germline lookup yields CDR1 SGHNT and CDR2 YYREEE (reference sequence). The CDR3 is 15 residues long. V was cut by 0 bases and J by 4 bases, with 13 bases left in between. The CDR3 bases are TGTGCCAGCAGCTTGGCCATGGGGGGAAGCACTGAAGCTTTCTTT. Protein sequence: CASSLAMGGSTEAFF.

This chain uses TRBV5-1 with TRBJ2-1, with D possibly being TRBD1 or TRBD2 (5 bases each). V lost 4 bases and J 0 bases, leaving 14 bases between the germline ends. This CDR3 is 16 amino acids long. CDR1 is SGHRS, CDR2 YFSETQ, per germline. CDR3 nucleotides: TGCGCCAGCAGCCGCGTGGGACCGAGCTCCTACAATGAGCAGTTCTTC. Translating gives CASSRVGPSSYNEQFF.

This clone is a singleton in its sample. This CDR3 is CASSTLYKETQYF. CDR3 DNA: TGTGCCAGCTCAACGCTATATAAAGAGACCCAGTACTTC. The V call is TRBV18, the J call TRBJ2-5; D not certain. V dropped 5 bases and J dropped 3 bases, with 10 bases sitting between them. Germline loops: CDR1 KGHSH, CDR2 LQKENI. The CDR3 is made up of 13 amino acids.

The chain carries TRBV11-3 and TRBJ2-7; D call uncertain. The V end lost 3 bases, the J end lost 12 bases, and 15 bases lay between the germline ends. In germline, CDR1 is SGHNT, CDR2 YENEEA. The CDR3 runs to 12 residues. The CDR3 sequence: CASSLTIGELYF. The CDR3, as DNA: TGTGCCAGCAGCTTGACGATTGGAGAGTTGTACTTC.

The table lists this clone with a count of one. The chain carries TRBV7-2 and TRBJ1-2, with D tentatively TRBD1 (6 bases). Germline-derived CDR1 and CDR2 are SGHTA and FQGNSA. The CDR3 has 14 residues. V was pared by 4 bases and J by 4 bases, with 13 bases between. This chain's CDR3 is CASSYPGAGYGYTF. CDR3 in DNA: TGTGCCAGCAGCTATCCGGGGGCCGGCTATGGCTACACCTTC. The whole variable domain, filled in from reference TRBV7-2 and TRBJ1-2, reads GAGVSQSPSNKVTEKGKDVELRCDPISGHTALYWYRQSLGQGLEFLIYFQGNSAPDKSGLPSDRFSAERTGGSVSTLTIQRTQQEDSAVYLCASSYPGAGYGYTFGSGTRLTVV.

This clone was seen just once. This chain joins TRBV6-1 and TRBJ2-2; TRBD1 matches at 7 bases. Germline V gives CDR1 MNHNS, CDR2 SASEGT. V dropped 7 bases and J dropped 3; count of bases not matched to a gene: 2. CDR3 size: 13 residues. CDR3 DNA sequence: TGTGCCAGCAACAGGGGAGACACCGGGGAGCTGTTTTTT. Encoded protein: CASNRGDTGELFF.

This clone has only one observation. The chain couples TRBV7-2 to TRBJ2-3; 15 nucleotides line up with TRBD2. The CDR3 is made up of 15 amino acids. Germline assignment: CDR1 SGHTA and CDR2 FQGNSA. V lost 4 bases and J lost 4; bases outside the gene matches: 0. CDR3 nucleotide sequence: TGTGCCAGCAGCTGGACTAGCGGGGGGGCAGATACGCAGTATTTT. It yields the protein CASSWTSGGADTQYF.

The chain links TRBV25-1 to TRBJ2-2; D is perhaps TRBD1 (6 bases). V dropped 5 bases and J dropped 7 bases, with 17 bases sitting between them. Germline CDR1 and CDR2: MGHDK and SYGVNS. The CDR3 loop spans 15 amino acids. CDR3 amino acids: CASSPQTGTSGELFF. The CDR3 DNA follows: TGTGCCAGCAGTCCCCAGACAGGAACTAGCGGGGAGCTGTTTTTT.

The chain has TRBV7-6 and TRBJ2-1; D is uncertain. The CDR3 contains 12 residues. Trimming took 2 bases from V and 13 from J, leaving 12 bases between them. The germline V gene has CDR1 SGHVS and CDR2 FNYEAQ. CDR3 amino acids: CASSLPRLEQFF. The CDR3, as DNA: TGTGCCAGCAGCTTACCTCGGCTTGAACAGTTCTTC.